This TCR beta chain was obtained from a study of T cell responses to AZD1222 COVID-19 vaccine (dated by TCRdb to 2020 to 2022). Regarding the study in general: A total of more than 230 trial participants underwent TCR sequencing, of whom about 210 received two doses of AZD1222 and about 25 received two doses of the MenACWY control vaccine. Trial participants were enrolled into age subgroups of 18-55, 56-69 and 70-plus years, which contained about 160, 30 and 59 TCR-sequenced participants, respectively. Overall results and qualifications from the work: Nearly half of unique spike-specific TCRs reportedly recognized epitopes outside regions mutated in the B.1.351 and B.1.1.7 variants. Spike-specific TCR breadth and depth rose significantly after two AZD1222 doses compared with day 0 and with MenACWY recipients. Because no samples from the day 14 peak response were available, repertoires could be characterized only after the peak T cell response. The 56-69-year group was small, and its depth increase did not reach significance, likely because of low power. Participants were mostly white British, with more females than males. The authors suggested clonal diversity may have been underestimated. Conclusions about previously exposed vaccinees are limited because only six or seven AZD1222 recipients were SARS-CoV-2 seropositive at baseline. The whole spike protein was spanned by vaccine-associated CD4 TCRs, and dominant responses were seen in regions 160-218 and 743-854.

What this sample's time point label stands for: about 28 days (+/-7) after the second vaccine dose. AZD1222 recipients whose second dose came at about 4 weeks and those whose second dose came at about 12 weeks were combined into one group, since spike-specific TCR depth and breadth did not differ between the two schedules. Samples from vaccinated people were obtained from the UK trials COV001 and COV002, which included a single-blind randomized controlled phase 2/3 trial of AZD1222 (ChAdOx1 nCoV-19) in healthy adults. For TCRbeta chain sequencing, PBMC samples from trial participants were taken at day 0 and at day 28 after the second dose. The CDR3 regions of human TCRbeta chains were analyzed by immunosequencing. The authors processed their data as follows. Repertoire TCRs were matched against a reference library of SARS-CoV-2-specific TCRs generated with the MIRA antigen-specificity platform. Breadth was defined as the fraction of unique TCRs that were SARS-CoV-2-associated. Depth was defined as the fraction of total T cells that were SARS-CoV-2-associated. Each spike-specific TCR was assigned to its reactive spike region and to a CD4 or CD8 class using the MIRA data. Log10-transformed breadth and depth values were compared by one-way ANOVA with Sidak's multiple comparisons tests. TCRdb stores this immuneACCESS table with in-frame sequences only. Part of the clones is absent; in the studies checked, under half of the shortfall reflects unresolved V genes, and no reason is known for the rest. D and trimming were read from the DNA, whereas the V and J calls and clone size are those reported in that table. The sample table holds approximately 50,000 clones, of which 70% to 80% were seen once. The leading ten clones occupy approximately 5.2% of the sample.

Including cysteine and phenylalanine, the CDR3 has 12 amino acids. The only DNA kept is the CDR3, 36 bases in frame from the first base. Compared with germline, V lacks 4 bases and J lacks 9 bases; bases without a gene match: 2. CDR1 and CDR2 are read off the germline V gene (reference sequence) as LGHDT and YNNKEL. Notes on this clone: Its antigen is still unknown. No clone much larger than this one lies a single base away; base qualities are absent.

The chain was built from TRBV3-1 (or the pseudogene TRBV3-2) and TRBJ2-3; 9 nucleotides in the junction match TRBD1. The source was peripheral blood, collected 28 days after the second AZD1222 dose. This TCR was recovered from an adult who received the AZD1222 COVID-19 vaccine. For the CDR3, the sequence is CASSPTGGTQYF. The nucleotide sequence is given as TGTGCCAGCAGCCCGACAGGGGGAACGCAGTATTTT.